The 19 T cell receptor beta chains below all came from one sample that was sequenced in a study of radiotherapy plus CTLA-4 blockade in lung cancer. TCRdb's copy holds only in-frame clones and misses some; the assay was immunoSEQ multiplex PCR. The sample includes approximately 52,000 clones, roughly 83% seen only once; the top ten take 6.5% to 10%. The sample in question was peripheral blood, obtained from a patient treated with radiotherapy plus ipilimumab. The source is a human donor with non-small cell lung cancer who had a complete response to radiotherapy plus ipilimumab.

The chain carries TRBV6-6 and TRBJ1-1; 10 bases align to TRBD1. This CDR3 contains 14 residues. The V gene end was trimmed by 7 bases and the J gene end by 6 bases; junction bases not matched to a gene: 8. CDR1 and CDR2 (germline): MNHNY, SVGAGI (reference sequence). In nucleotides, the CDR3 is TGTGCCAGCATGGTCCCGGACAGGGGGGCTGAAGCTTTCTTT. This sequence encodes CASMVPDRGAEAFF.

This clone has only a few counts. CDR3 sequence reads: CSVEPASGRDGNEQFF. The CDR3 nucleotides are TGCAGCGTTGAACCGGCTAGCGGGAGGGATGGCAATGAGCAGTTCTTC. The chain couples TRBV29-1 to TRBJ2-1; TRBD2 matches 12 bases. Germline V lookup: CDR1 SQVTM, CDR2 ANQGSEA. Germline trimming cut 2 bases from V and 6 bases from J; bases unmatched to any gene: 8. This CDR3 has 16 residues.

The V and J genes are TRBV6-1 and TRBJ2-7; 7 positions agree with TRBD1. The CDR3 covers 13 residues. Germline V lookup: CDR1 MNHNS, CDR2 SASEGT. Trimming took 1 base from V and 9 from J; bases not matched to a gene: 6. The CDR3 DNA sequence: TGTGCCAGCAGTGAAGTACTAGGGGGCGGGCAGTACGTC. Translated: CASSEVLGGGQYV.

The chain carries TRBV10-3 and TRBJ2-1; TRBD1 matches at 8 bases. The CDR3 loop spans 14 amino acids. Germline trimming cut 6 bases from V and 9 bases from J; bases unmatched to any gene: 10. From germline, CDR1 is ENHRY and CDR2 SYGVKD. CDR3 amino acids: CAIRREDRVTEQFF. The DNA for the CDR3 is TGTGCCATCAGGAGGGAGGACAGGGTCACTGAGCAGTTCTTC.

The chain uses TRBV6-1 and TRBJ2-1; 13 bases align to TRBD2. The CDR3 extends over 15 amino acids. The V and J ends lost 5 bases and 8 bases, in that order; junction bases with no gene match: 6. The germline CDR1 and CDR2 sequences are MNHNS and SASEGT. The CDR3 DNA reads as TGTGCCAGCAGTCCGACTAGCGGGGGGATGGATGAGCAGTTCTTC. It is translated as CASSPTSGGMDEQFF.

This sequence joins TRBV2 and TRBJ2-5; 9 bases agree with TRBD2. CDR3 length equals 16 residues. The trim removed 6 bases at V and 3 bases at J, leaving 11 bases unmatched. The germline CDR1 and CDR2 sequences are SNHLY and FYNNEI. The CDR3: CASRHTLAGLKETQYF. The CDR3 coding sequence is TGTGCCAGCAGACACACACTAGCGGGCCTTAAAGAGACCCAGTACTTC. Based on the CDR3 plus reference TRBV2 and TRBJ2-5, the full variable domain is EPEVTQTPSHQVTQMGQEVILRCVPISNHLYFYWYRQILGQKVEFLVSFYNNEISEKSEIFDDQFSVERPDGSNFTLKIRSTKLEDSAMYFCASRHTLAGLKETQYFGPGTRLLVL.

This chain uses TRBV9 with TRBJ2-1, with 12 bases aligning to TRBD2. In germline, CDR1 is SGDLS, CDR2 YYNGEE. The CDR3 totals 15 residues. After removal of 4 bases from V and 8 bases from J, the junction contained 7 bases not matched to a gene. The CDR3 loop is CASSTRTSGNYEQFF. The CDR3 DNA sequence: TGTGCCAGCAGCACCCGGACTAGCGGGAACTATGAGCAGTTCTTC.

This sequence joins TRBV27 and TRBJ2-1, with 15 bases fitting TRBD2. V shed 3 bases, J shed 10 bases, and the junction held 7 bases outside the gene matches. The CDR3 has 16 amino acids. In germline, CDR1 is MNHEY, CDR2 SMNVEV (reference sequence). The CDR3 sequence: CASSLGLAGGLGEQFF. The DNA for the CDR3 is TGTGCCAGCAGTTTGGGACTAGCGGGGGGTCTAGGAGAGCAGTTCTTC.

V usage is TRBV6-5 and J usage is TRBJ2-1; 9 nucleotides match TRBD1. CDR3 length: 15 residues. Germline CDR1 reads MNHEY; CDR2 reads SVGAGI. V gave up 6 bases and J gave up 3 bases; unmatched junction bases: 6. CDR3 residues: CASRTGTGYYNEQFF. CDR3 nucleotide sequence: TGTGCCAGCAGAACCGGGACAGGGTACTACAATGAGCAGTTCTTC.

The chain employs TRBV6-6 and TRBJ2-2; D is unclear. Trimming left V 6 bases short and J 5 bases short, with 13 bases between. CDR1 and CDR2 from the germline V gene are MNHNY and SVGAGI (reference sequence). This CDR3 is 14 amino acids long. CDR3 in DNA: TGTGCCAGCAGCGCGAACAGTGAGACCGGGGAGCTGTTTTTT. The encoded protein is CASSANSETGELFF.

This chain uses TRBV5-1 with TRBJ1-2; 7 bases are a match to TRBD1. There are 16 residues in the CDR3. V trimming: 4 bases; J trimming: 0 bases; junction bases outside the gene matches: 9. Germline-derived CDR1 and CDR2 are SGHRS and YFSETQ. The CDR3 DNA follows: TGCGCCAGCAGCACGTCGCGACAGGGAGCTAACTATGGCTACACCTTC. Translating it yields CASSTSRQGANYGYTF.

The J gene is TRBJ2-7, the V gene TRBV11-2, with 10 bases fitting TRBD2. Germline V gene sequence: CDR1 SGHAT, CDR2 FQNNGV. The CDR3 extends over 15 amino acids. The V and J ends lost 5 bases and 4 bases, in that order; junction bases with no gene match: 8. The CDR3 reads CASSPPLAGVYEQYV. CDR3 in DNA: TGTGCCAGCAGCCCTCCTCTAGCGGGAGTGTACGAGCAGTACGTC.

The V and J genes are TRBV27 and TRBJ1-2, with a weak D call TRBD1 (5 bases). The germline V gene has CDR1 MNHEY and CDR2 SMNVEV (reference sequence). This CDR3 is 17 amino acids long. V dropped 8 bases and J dropped 3 bases, with 25 bases sitting between them. The CDR3: CASAPVGGGEGDYGYTF. In DNA, the CDR3 is TGTGCCAGCGCGCCCGTGGGGGGTGGGGAGGGAGACTATGGCTACACCTTC.

This chain joins TRBV7-9 and TRBJ2-7, with 7 bases identical to TRBD1. The length of the CDR3 is 17 residues. Germline trimming cut 1 base from V and 4 bases from J; bases unmatched to any gene: 13. Germline-derived CDR1 and CDR2 are SEHNR and FQNEAQ (reference sequence). The CDR3 loop reads CASSLGGATGRLYEQYF. DNA of the CDR3: TGTGCCAGCAGCTTAGGAGGGGCGACAGGGAGACTTTACGAGCAGTACTTC. Combining the CDR3 with reference TRBV7-9 and TRBJ2-7 gives the whole variable domain DTGVSQNPRHKITKRGQNVTFRCDPISEHNRLYWYRQTLGQGPEFLTYFQNEAQLEKSRLLSDRFSAERPKGSFSTLEIQRTEQGDSAMYLCASSLGGATGRLYEQYFGPGTRLTVT.

The V gene is TRBV7-9, the J gene TRBJ1-4; 8 bases match TRBD1. The CDR3 loop spans 17 amino acids. Germline V gene data show CDR1 as SEHNR and CDR2 as FQNEAQ (reference sequence). J gave up 7 bases and V 1 base, and 11 bases lay outside the gene matches. Here the CDR3 DNA reads TGTGCCAGCAGCTTAGAGTCAGGGGGCGCCTGGGCTGAAAAACTGTTTTTT. It yields the protein CASSLESGGAWAEKLFF.

This clone is a singleton in its sample. The DNA for the CDR3 is TGTGCCAGCAGTATGAATCCCGGGACAGGGAATCAGCCCCAGCATTTT. It is translated as CASSMNPGTGNQPQHF. The V call is TRBV5-4, the J call TRBJ1-5; 9 bases line up with TRBD1. J was trimmed by 4 bases and V by 5 bases; bases with no gene match: 10. Looked up from germline, CDR1 is SGHNT and CDR2 is YYREEE (reference sequence). The CDR3 length is 16 residues.

This clone came up a few times. The chain employs TRBV10-3 and TRBJ1-1; D call uncertain. Per the germline V gene, CDR1 is ENHRY and CDR2 is SYGVKD. This CDR3 is 13 amino acids long. Between the trimmed V and J ends, which lost 6 bases and 5 bases, there was a span of 13 bases. The CDR3 reads CAISPSRGTEAFF. The DNA of the CDR3 is TGTGCCATCAGCCCCAGCAGAGGGACTGAAGCTTTCTTT.

This clone appeared a few times. The chain carries TRBV6-5 and TRBJ2-5; D may be TRBD2 (5 bases). This CDR3 has 13 amino acids. With 4 bases removed from V and 5 bases from J, the gap between germline ends came to 11 bases. Per the germline V gene, CDR1 is MNHEY and CDR2 is SVGAGI. The CDR3 region has the DNA TGTGCCAGCAGTTCGGGATTGTGGGAGACCCAGTACTTC. Its translation: CASSSGLWETQYF.

The chain employs TRBV7-2 and TRBJ2-5, with 9 nucleotides matching TRBD1. Germline CDR1 SGHTA, CDR2 FQGNSA. The CDR3 spans 14 residues. V trimming: 4 bases; J trimming: 5 bases; junction bases outside the gene matches: 5. The CDR3, as DNA: TGTGCCAGCAGCTCGGACAGGGGTACGGAGACCCAGTACTTC. Encoded protein: CASSSDRGTETQYF. The whole variable domain, filled in from reference TRBV7-2 and TRBJ2-5, reads GAGVSQSPSNKVTEKGKDVELRCDPISGHTALYWYRQSLGQGLEFLIYFQGNSAPDKSGLPSDRFSAERTGGSVSTLTIQRTQQEDSAVYLCASSSDRGTETQYFGPGTRLLVL.